The 17 T cell receptor beta chains in this list originate from one sample, sequenced in a study of T cell responses to AZD1222 COVID-19 vaccine. TCRdb keeps only in-frame clones here, not all; method: immunoSEQ multiplex PCR. The table records 90,000 to 120,000 clones, approximately 88% of them present only once. Sample: peripheral blood, taken on day 0 of AZD1222 vaccination. The receptors were sampled from an adult in good health.

CDR3 in DNA: TGTGCCAGCACCCCACCGACATCGATCACCGGGGAGCTGTTTTTT. Amino acid sequence: CASTPPTSITGELFF. The chain uses TRBV11-3 and TRBJ2-2; D ambiguous. Trimming cost V 7 bases and J 4 bases, with 16 bases left between them. Germline V gene data show CDR1 as SGHNT and CDR2 as YENEEA. This CDR3 comprises 15 residues.

This clone was observed a few times. The chain is built from TRBV24-1 and TRBJ1-5; D remains ambiguous. The CDR3 has 12 residues. Looked up from germline, CDR1 is KGHDR and CDR2 is SFDVKD. Trimming removed 3 bases at V and 8 bases at J, with 7 bases between. The CDR3 region is CATSDGIKPQHF. The CDR3 DNA sequence: TGTGCCACCAGTGATGGGATAAAGCCCCAGCATTTT.

About this clone: Its ends do not fully match the called genes, so a read error is possible. The sample has other DNA sequences that encode this CDR3 too. CDR3 in amino acids: CSASGRGSNQPQHF. Here the CDR3 DNA reads TGTAGTGCTAGTGGGAGGGGATCCAATCAGCCCCAGCATTTT. J is TRBJ1-5 and V is TRBV20-1; possible D gene TRBD1, 5 bases. The CDR3 totals 14 residues. Germline lookup yields CDR1 DFQATT and CDR2 SNEGSKA (reference sequence).

This chain connects TRBV13 to TRBJ1-6; the D is unclear. Trimming cost V 0 bases and J 0 bases, with 15 bases left between them. The CDR3 covers 19 residues. Germline assignment: CDR1 PRHDT and CDR2 FYEKMQ (reference sequence). The CDR3: CASSLGARHPSSYNSPLHF. The DNA of the CDR3 is TGTGCCAGCAGCTTAGGGGCCAGACATCCAAGCTCCTATAATTCACCCCTCCACTTT.

V is TRBV12-3 or TRBV12-4 and J is TRBJ1-1, with TRBD1 as a possible D gene (5 bases). Trimming removed 5 bases at V and 4 bases at J, with 8 bases between. The CDR3 loop spans 12 amino acids. This chain's CDR3 is CASSTGPTEAFF. The CDR3 DNA reads as TGTGCCAGCAGTACAGGTCCCACTGAAGCTTTCTTT.

The gene calls are TRBV5-3 and TRBJ1-6; D is unclear. TRBV5-3 is recorded as an ORF, its role being uncertain. This CDR3 region has 13 residues. V was clipped by 1 base and J by 8 bases, with 7 bases between them. The chain's CDR3 is CARSLTADSPLHF. CDR3 DNA sequence: TGTGCCAGAAGCTTGACCGCTGATTCACCCCTCCACTTT.

This clone was seen more than once but under ten times. The chain uses TRBV24-1 and TRBJ2-7, with D possibly TRBD2 on 6 matching bases. The CDR3 is 13 amino acids. Germline V gene data show CDR1 as KGHDR and CDR2 as SFDVKD. Trimming took off 4 bases at V and 2 bases at J, with 8 bases between the two ends. The CDR3 sequence is CATSEGGPYEQYF. The CDR3 nucleotides read TGTGCCACCAGTGAGGGGGGACCCTACGAGCAGTACTTC.

A few counts support this clone. This rearrangement joins TRBV11-2 to TRBJ1-4; D remains unclear. There are 19 residues in the CDR3. Germline values: CDR1 SGHAT, CDR2 FQNNGV. Trimming removed 5 bases from V and 0 bases from J, with 22 bases in between. DNA of the CDR3: TGTGCCAGCAGCCCCCGCCCCTTAGGTCGAGGCTCAACTAATGAAAAACTGTTTTTT. It specifies CASSPRPLGRGSTNEKLFF.

The chain links TRBV18 to TRBJ1-5; 8 positions agree with TRBD1. This CDR3 is built from 13 residues. V lost 6 bases, J lost 5 bases, and 3 bases stayed unmatched. Germline lookup yields CDR1 KGHSH and CDR2 LQKENI. CDR3 DNA: TGTGCCAGCTCGCCGGACAGGGATCAGCCCCAGCATTTT. It encodes CASSPDRDQPQHF.

To note about this clone: The same CDR3 arises from other DNA sequences in this sample as well. V is TRBV6-2 or TRBV6-3 and J is TRBJ2-7, with TRBD1 matching over 8 bases. J gave up 0 bases and V 4 bases, and 2 bases lay outside the gene matches. Germline CDR1 MNHEY, CDR2 SVGEGT. CDR3 length: 14 amino acids. CDR3 bases: TGTGCCAGCAGTTCAGGGGGCGCCTCCTACGAGCAGTACTTC. Residues: CASSSGGASYEQYF.

The rearrangement uses TRBV19 and TRBJ2-7, with D perhaps matching TRBD1 (5 bases). CDR1 and CDR2 from the germline V gene are LNHDA and SQIVND (reference sequence). Trimming removed 2 bases from V and 4 bases from J, with 15 bases in between. This CDR3 is built from 15 residues. The CDR3 bases are TGTGCCAGTAGTATAAGCCGCAGGGCAGGGTACGAGCAGTACTTC. Its translation is CASSISRRAGYEQYF.

V and J are TRBV10-3 and TRBJ2-1; 8 bases are shared with TRBD2. The germline CDR1 and CDR2 sequences are ENHRY and SYGVKD. This CDR3 has 16 residues. V dropped 8 bases and J dropped 4; count of bases not matched to a gene: 13. CDR3 DNA: TGTGCCATCCTCCGCGAGACTAGCGCGACGTACAATGAGCAGTTCTTC. It yields the protein CAILRETSATYNEQFF.

The sample holds one count of this clone. The V gene is TRBV18, the J gene TRBJ2-1; tentatively, D is TRBD2 (6 bases). The germline V gene has CDR1 KGHSH and CDR2 LQKENI. V was pared by 2 bases and J by 3 bases, with 8 bases between. The CDR3 has 14 residues. Here the CDR3 DNA reads TGTGCCAGCTCACCAACGGGAGTCTACAATGAGCAGTTCTTC. This sequence encodes CASSPTGVYNEQFF.

This chain joins TRBV9 and TRBJ2-2; 9 bases match TRBD1. This CDR3 is 16 amino acids long. The germline gives CDR1 SGDLS, CDR2 YYNGEE. Germline trimming cut 1 base from V and 3 bases from J; bases unmatched to any gene: 4. CDR3 amino acids: CASSVTGGADTGELFF. For the CDR3, the DNA is TGTGCCAGCAGCGTAACAGGGGGCGCGGACACCGGGGAGCTGTTTTTT.

This rearrangement joins TRBV28 to TRBJ2-1, with D possibly being TRBD2 (5 bases). The CDR3 is 14 residues long. V dropped 3 bases and J dropped 4 bases, with 10 bases sitting between them. The V gene's germline CDR1 is MDHEN and CDR2 SYDVKM. The CDR3 reads CASSFGVPYNEQFF. CDR3 DNA: TGTGCCAGCAGTTTCGGGGTTCCGTACAATGAGCAGTTCTTC.

The chain uses TRBV14 and TRBJ2-7; a possible D gene is TRBD2 (5 bases). This CDR3 contains 15 residues. Germline V gene data show CDR1 as SGHDN and CDR2 as FVKESK. The V and J ends lost 4 bases and 7 bases respectively, with 20 bases between them. The CDR3 DNA is TGTGCCAGCAGCCTAAACATGCACGGAGGACGGGAGCAGTACTTC. Translated: CASSLNMHGGREQYF. The variable domain in full, completed from reference TRBV14 and TRBJ2-7, reads EAGVTQFPSHSVIEKGQTVTLRCDPISGHDNLYWYRRVMGKEIKFLLHFVKESKQDESGMPNNRFLAERTGGTYSTLKVQPAELEDSGVYFCASSLNMHGGREQYFGPGTRLTVT.

The V gene is TRBV21-1, the J gene TRBJ2-3. TRBV21-1 is annotated as a pseudogene. The CDR3 spans 14 residues. This chain's CDR3 is CASNRRVVTDTQYF. The CDR3 DNA is TGTGCCAGCAACAGGCGGGTGGTCACAGATACGCAGTATTTT.